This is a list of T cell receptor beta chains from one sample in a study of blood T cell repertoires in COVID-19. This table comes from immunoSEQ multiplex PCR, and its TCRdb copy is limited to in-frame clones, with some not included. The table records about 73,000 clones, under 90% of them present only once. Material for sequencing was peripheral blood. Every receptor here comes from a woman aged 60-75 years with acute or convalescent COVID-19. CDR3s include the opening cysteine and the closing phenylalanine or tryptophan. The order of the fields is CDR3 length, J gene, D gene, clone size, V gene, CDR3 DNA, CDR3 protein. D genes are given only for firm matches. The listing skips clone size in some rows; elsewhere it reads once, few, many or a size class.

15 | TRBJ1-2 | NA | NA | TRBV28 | TGTGCCAGCAGTGAACAGGTTGCGCCAAACTATGGCTACACCTTC | CASSEQVAPNYGYTF
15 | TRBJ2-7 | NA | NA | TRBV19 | TGTGCCAGTAGTACCGGGTGGGGGCAGGCCTACGAGCAGTACTTC | CASSTGWGQAYEQYF
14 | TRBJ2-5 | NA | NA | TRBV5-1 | TGCGCCAGCAGCTTGGCGCTAACCCAAGAGACCCAGTACTTC | CASSLALTQETQYF
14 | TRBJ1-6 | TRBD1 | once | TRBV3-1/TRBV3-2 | TGTGCCAGCAGCCCAGGGGGCAGGAATTCACCCCTCCACTTT | CASSPGGRNSPLHF
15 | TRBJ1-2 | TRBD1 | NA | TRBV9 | TGTGCCAGCAGTACCGGGACAGGATCCAGGGGTGGCTACACCTTC | CASSTGTGSRGGYTF
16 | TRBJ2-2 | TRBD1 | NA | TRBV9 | TGTGCCAGCAGCGCCCGTACCGGGACAGAAAGGGGGGAGCTGTTTTTT | CASSARTGTERGELFF
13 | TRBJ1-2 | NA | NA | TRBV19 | TGTGCCAGTAGTATAGATCGTTACTATGGCTACACCTTC | CASSIDRYYGYTF
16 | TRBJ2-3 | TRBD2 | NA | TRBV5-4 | TGTGCCAGCAGCGACAAAGCGGGAGGGCAGGCAGATACGCAGTATTTT | CASSDKAGGQADTQYF
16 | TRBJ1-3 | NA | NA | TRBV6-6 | TGTGCCAGCAGAATGGACAGCCGCCTCTCTGGAAACACCATATATTTT | CASRMDSRLSGNTIYF
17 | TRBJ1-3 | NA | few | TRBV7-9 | TGTGCCAGCAGCTTAGTTGGCACCGCATACTCTGGAAACACCATATATTTT | CASSLVGTAYSGNTIYF
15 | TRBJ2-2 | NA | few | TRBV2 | TGTGCCAGCCTCAAGGGGCAGGGGTACACCGGGGAGCTGTTTTTT | CASLKGQGYTGELFF
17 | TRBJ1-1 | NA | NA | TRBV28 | TGTGCCAGCAGTTTACCCCCGGGGGGAAGGGGAGCGGGTGAAGCTTTCTTT | CASSLPPGGRGAGEAFF
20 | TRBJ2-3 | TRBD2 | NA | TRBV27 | TGTGCCAAGTTTTCTTTTTGTCGACCCGGGACTAGCGGGGGGGAAACCACGCAGTATTTT | CAKFSFCRPGTSGGETTQYF
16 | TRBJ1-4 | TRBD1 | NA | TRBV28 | TGTGCCAGCAGTTGGGACAGGGGTTCCTCTAATGAAAAACTGTTTTTT | CASSWDRGSSNEKLFF
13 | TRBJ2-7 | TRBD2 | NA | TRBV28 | TGTGCCAGCAGCTTTAGCGGGAGCTACGAGCAGTACTTC | CASSFSGSYEQYF
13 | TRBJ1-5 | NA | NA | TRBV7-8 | TGTGCCAGCAGCTTAGGCGTAAATCAGCCCCAGCATTTT | CASSLGVNQPQHF
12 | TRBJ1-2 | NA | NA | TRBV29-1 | TGCAGCGTGGGAGGGAACCACTATGGCTACACCTTC | CSVGGNHYGYTF
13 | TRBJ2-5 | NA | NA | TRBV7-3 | TGTGCCAGCAGTTACAGGGGGGGAGAGACCCAGTACTTC | CASSYRGGETQYF
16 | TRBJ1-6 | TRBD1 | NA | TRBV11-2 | TGTGCCAGCAGCCGACAGGGGGGCTCCTATAATTCACCCCTCCACTTT | CASSRQGGSYNSPLHF
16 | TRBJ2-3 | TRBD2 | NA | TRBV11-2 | TGTGCCAGCAGCCCAGGGACTAGGTTTACGGCAGATACGCAGTATTTT | CASSPGTRFTADTQYF
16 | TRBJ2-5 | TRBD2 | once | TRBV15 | TGTGCCACCAGCAGAGATGTGGCTAGCGGCCAAGAGACCCAGTACTTC | CATSRDVASGQETQYF
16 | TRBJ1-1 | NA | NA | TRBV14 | TGTGCCAGCAGCCACCCCAGAGGGTTTATGAACACTGAAGCTTTCTTT | CASSHPRGFMNTEAFF
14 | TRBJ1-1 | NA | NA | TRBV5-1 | TGCGCCAGCAGCGTGGGGCATTCGAACACTGAAGCTTTCTTT | CASSVGHSNTEAFF
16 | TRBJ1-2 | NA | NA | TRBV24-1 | TGTGCCACCAGTGATCCCTCAATTGGAGAGCCCTATGGCTACACCTTC | CATSDPSIGEPYGYTF
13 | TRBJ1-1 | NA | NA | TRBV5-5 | TGTGCCAGCAGCCAGGGTCAGAACACTGAAGCTTTCTTT | CASSQGQNTEAFF
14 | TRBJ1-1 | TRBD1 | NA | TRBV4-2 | TGTGCCAGCAGCCAACCCTCGGGACAGAAAGAAGCTTTCTTT | CASSQPSGQKEAFF
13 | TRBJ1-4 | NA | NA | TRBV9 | TGTGCCAGCAGCGCGAGTACAGGTTACGAGCTGTTTTTT | CASSASTGYELFF
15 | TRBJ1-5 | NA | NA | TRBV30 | TGTGCCTGGAGTGTAGAGACATTAGGCAATCAGCCCCAGCATTTT | CAWSVETLGNQPQHF
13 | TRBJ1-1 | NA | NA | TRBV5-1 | TGCGCCAGCAGCTGGACAGAGAACACTGAAGCTTTCTTT | CASSWTENTEAFF
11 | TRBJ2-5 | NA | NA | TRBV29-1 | TGCAGCGCGACGGTTCAAGAGACCCAGTACTTC | CSATVQETQYF
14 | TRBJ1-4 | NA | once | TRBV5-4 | TGTGCCAGCAGTACCGGGACTAGAAGTGAAAAACTGTTTTTT | CASSTGTRSEKLFF
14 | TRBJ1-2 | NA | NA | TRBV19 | TGTGCCAGTAGTATCCGCCCGGGGAACTATGGCTACACCTTC | CASSIRPGNYGYTF
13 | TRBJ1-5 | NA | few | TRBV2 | TGTGCCAGCAGTCTGACTTGGGATCAGCCCCAGCATTTT | CASSLTWDQPQHF
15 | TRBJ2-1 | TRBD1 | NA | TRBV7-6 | TGTGCCAGCAGCCTCTCGACTAACAGGGGCCAGAAGCAGTTCTTC | CASSLSTNRGQKQFF
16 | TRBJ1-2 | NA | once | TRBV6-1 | TGTGCCAGCAGTGAAGTAAGAAGGTTAAGGAGCTATGGCTACACCTTC | CASSEVRRLRSYGYTF
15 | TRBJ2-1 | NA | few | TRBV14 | TGTGCCAGCAGCCAAATTAGCGGAGGTTACAATGAGCAGTTCTTC | CASSQISGGYNEQFF
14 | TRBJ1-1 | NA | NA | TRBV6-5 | TGTGCCAGCAGGGAGGACGGGAGAAACACTGAAGCTTTCTTT | CASREDGRNTEAFF
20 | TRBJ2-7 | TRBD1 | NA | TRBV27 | TGTGCCAGCAGACTTCCGTGGACAGGTTATCGGTATTTGGGGAGCTACGAGCAGTACTTC | CASRLPWTGYRYLGSYEQYF
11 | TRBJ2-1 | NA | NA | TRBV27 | TGTGCCAGCAGTTTTAACAATGAGCAGTTCTTC | CASSFNNEQFF
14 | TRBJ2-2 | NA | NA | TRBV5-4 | TGTGCCAGCAGCCTCACTAGAAGAGCCGGGGAGCTGTTTTTT | CASSLTRRAGELFF
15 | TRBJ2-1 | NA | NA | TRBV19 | TGTGCCAGTAGGCCAATAAGGGGCGTCTACAATGAGCAGTTCTTC | CASRPIRGVYNEQFF
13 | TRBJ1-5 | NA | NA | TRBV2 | TGTGCCAGCAGCGGGCAACAGGGTCAGCCCCAGCATTTT | CASSGQQGQPQHF
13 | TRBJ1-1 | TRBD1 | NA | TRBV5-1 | TGCGCCAGCAGCTCTGGACAGGGGGTTGTAGTTTTCTTT | CASSSGQGVVVFF
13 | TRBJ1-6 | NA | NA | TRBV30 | TGTGCCTGGAGTGTCGGGGGGGGATCACCCCTCCACTTT | CAWSVGGGSPLHF
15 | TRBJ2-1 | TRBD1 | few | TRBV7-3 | TGTGCCAGCAGCTTCGACAGGGTCACCTACAATGAGCAGTTCTTC | CASSFDRVTYNEQFF
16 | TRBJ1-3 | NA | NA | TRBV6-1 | TGTGCCAGCAGTGAGCCAGCGTTAACGTCTGGAAACACCATATATTTT | CASSEPALTSGNTIYF
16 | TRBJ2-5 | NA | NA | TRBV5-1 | TGCGCCAGCAGCTTGGCGCTCGTGGGACTCGAAGAGACCCAGTACTTC | CASSLALVGLEETQYF
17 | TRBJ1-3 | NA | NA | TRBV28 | TGTGCCAGCAGTTCCGCGGGACTGACCGCCTCTGGAAACACCATATATTTT | CASSSAGLTASGNTIYF
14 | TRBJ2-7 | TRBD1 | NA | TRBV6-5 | TGTGCCAGCAATAAAGGACAGGGTCTGCTGGAGCAGTACTTC | CASNKGQGLLEQYF
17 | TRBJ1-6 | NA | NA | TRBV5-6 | TGTGCCAGCAGCTCCGTACCCACAGGGAGAACTAATTCACCCCTCCACTTT | CASSSVPTGRTNSPLHF
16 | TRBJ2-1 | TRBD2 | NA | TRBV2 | TGTGCCAGCAGTAGCTTAGGGACTAGGACTCACAATGAGCAGTTCTTC | CASSSLGTRTHNEQFF
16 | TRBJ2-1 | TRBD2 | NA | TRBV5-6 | TGTGCCAGCAGCTTGGGCCTAGCGGGAGTTTCAAATGAGCAGTTCTTC | CASSLGLAGVSNEQFF
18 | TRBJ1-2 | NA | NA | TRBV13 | TGTGCCAGCAGCTTAGCTGTACAGGTGGTGGCCTCTAACTATGGCTACACCTTC | CASSLAVQVVASNYGYTF
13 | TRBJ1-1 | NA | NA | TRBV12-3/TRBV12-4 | TGTGCCAGCAGTTTAGGCGCAGGCCTGAAAGCTTTCTTT | CASSLGAGLKAFF
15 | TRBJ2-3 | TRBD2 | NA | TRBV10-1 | TGCGCCAGCAGTGAGTCTGGGACTAGCGTGGATACGCAGTATTTT | CASSESGTSVDTQYF